Included here is one T cell receptor beta chain sequence, with context. The data derive from a study of shared clonotypes between healthy human individuals. Overall study: Three men and a couple of women, aged 18 to 49, were donors.

It was into CD45RA+ naive and CD45RA-negative memory subsets that the CD4+ cells were split. The assay was immunoSEQ multiplex PCR, and TCRdb's table has in-frame clones only and misses some. The data hold more than 2 million clones, with 85% to 95% observed a single time. CDR1 is SGHAT and CDR2 is FQNNGV in the germline V gene. V was pared by 1 base and J by 7 bases, with 17 bases between. CDR3 size: 16 residues. The TCR comes from a man between 18 and 29 years old in good health. The specimen sequenced was naive CD4+ T cells sorted from blood. This sample's subset: CD45RA+ positively selected. This sequence joins TRBV11-2 and TRBJ2-1; D may be TRBD2 (6 bases). The CDR3 region has the DNA TGTGCCAGCAGCTTAGTGCTGACGGGAGACGGAAATGAGCAGTTCTTC. It codes for CASSLVLTGDGNEQFF.